This T cell receptor (beta chain) was profiled in a study of cytomegalovirus exposure and HLA in healthy donors. From germline, CDR1 is MNHEY and CDR2 SMNVEV (reference sequence). V gave up 6 bases and J gave up 0 bases, with 12 bases separating them. The CDR3 consists of 15 residues. 13 Jbeta primers and 60 Vbeta primers were used for the PCR. Clones were read by immunoSEQ multiplex PCR, and TCRdb kept only the in-frame ones, dropping some. The table has roughly 140,000 clones, approximately 70% seen once. Note on this clone: Its antigen is unidentified.

Broader study findings: The productive fraction for most TCR beta V segments was about 90% or about 30% in an earlier analysis. Sequencing depth across donors, presence/absence analyses assumed, was roughly uniform.

This sequence originates from a woman younger than 45 in good health and CMV-seronegative. Sequencing was carried out using PBMCs. The V call is TRBV27, the J call TRBJ1-5; D not resolved. This chain's CDR3 is CASSPSGYSNQPQHF. In nucleotides, the CDR3 is TGTGCCAGCAGCCCCTCGGGGTATAGCAATCAGCCCCAGCATTTT.